The 4 T cell receptor beta chains given below trace back to one sample, sequenced in a study of cytotoxic CD8 clonotypes in ibrutinib-treated CLL. Method: immunoSEQ multiplex PCR; TCRdb's copy keeps in-frame clones and lacks some. The table lists some 47,000 clones, around three fifths of them singletons. This specimen was PBMCs, taken after 24 months of ibrutinib treatment. These receptors were collected from a human donor with chronic lymphocytic leukemia.

This sequence joins TRBV5-4 and TRBJ1-2; 8 positions agree with TRBD1. The CDR3 has 15 amino acids. CDR1 is SGHNT and CDR2 is YYREEE in the germline V gene (reference sequence). Trimming removed 4 bases from V and 4 bases from J; junction bases left unmatched: 9. This CDR3 reads CASSARDRPPYGYTF. DNA for the CDR3: TGTGCCAGCAGCGCCCGGGACAGGCCCCCCTATGGCTACACCTTC. Full variable domain (rest looked up from reference TRBV5-4 and TRBJ1-2): ETGVTQSPTHLIKTRGQQVTLRCSSQSGHNTVSWYQQALGQGPQFIFQYYREEENGRGNFPPRFSGLQFPNYSSELNVNALELDDSALYLCASSARDRPPYGYTFGSGTRLTVV.

CDR3 coding DNA: TGTGCCAGCAGTGAAGTCTATAATTCACCCCTCCACTTT. Encoded protein: CASSEVYNSPLHF. The chain carries TRBV6-1 and TRBJ1-6, with D unclear. Trimming removed 1 base at V and 3 bases at J, with 1 base between. The CDR3 has 13 amino acids. Germline values: CDR1 MNHNS, CDR2 SASEGT.

This clone came up a few times. The gene calls are TRBV2 and TRBJ2-1; 12 bases map to TRBD1. Germline V gene sequence: CDR1 SNHLY, CDR2 FYNNEI. The CDR3 covers 16 residues. V shed 6 bases and J 8 bases; nucleotides not matched to a gene: 11. The CDR3 is CASSQGDRGRADEQFF. For the CDR3, the DNA is TGTGCCAGCAGCCAAGGGGACAGGGGGCGCGCTGATGAGCAGTTCTTC.

This sequence joins TRBV7-9 and TRBJ2-1; TRBD2 agrees at 7 bases. The CDR3 covers 15 residues. Losses at the gene ends were 4 bases for V and 6 bases for J; bases not matched to a gene: 9. Germline V lookup: CDR1 SEHNR, CDR2 FQNEAQ (reference sequence). The CDR3 nucleotides are TGTGCCAGCAGCTACAGCGGGGCCGCCGGCAATGAGCAGTTCTTC. Translation gives CASSYSGAAGNEQFF.